This T cell receptor (beta chain) appears in the sequencing data of a study of PD-L1 blockade in urothelial cancer. The time point: pretreatment peripheral blood. Some clones are missing from TCRdb's copy, which holds only in-frame ones; the method was immunoSEQ multiplex PCR. This sample has 50,000 to 65,000 clones, with 81% found just once. This clonotype was sampled from a man aged 70 or older with urothelial cancer. The specimen was PBMCs, collected around atezolizumab (anti-PD-L1) treatment.

DNA of the CDR3: TGCGCCAGCAGCCAAGAAAGTACAGGGGGCGGAAAACTGTTTTTT. It translates to CASSQESTGGGKLFF. This rearrangement joins TRBV4-1 to TRBJ1-4, with 9 nucleotides matching TRBD1. CDR3 length: 15 residues. Per germline, CDR1 MGHRA and CDR2 YSYEKL. Trimming at V came to 0 bases and at J to 10 bases, leaving 6 bases not matched to a gene.